The source of this TCR beta chain is a study of OX40 agonist ivuxolimab in advanced cancers. Broader study findings: Averaged across samples, CD8+ T cells carried more expanded clones than CD4+ did.

The V gene lost 4 bases and the J gene lost 0 bases, with 24 bases spanning the gap. The CDR3 runs 19 residues. Germline V CDR1 and CDR2: SGHRS, YFSETQ. Here immunoSEQ multiplex PCR was the method, and the copy in TCRdb shows in-frame clones only, minus some. The sample comprises 50,000 to 65,000 clones, approximately 80% of which are singletons, and 9.5% to 15% rests with the top ten. About this clone itself: Its antigen is not identified.

The V and J genes are TRBV5-1 and TRBJ2-3; perhaps D is TRBD1 or TRBD2 (5 bases each). The sequencing used CD4+ or CD8+ T cells sorted from blood, collected in a trial of the OX40 agonist ivuxolimab. The receptor's source is an adult with an advanced solid tumor such as melanoma, head and neck, liver or kidney cancer. The CDR3 loop reads CASSPVGYAGTESTDTQYF. The DNA for the CDR3 is TGCGCCAGCAGCCCCGTCGGGTATGCCGGGACCGAGAGCACAGATACGCAGTATTTT.